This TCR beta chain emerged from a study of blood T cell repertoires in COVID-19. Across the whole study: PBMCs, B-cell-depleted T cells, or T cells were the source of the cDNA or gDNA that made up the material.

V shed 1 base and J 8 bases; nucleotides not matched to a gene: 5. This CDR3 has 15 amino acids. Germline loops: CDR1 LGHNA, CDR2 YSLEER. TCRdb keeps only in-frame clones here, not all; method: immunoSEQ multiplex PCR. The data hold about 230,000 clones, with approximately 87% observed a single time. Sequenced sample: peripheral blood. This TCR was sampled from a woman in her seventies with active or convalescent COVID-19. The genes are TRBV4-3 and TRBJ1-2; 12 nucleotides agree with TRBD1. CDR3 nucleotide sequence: TGCGCCAGCAGCCAAGCGGGACAGGGGGCTGGGGGCTACACCTTC. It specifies CASSQAGQGAGGYTF.